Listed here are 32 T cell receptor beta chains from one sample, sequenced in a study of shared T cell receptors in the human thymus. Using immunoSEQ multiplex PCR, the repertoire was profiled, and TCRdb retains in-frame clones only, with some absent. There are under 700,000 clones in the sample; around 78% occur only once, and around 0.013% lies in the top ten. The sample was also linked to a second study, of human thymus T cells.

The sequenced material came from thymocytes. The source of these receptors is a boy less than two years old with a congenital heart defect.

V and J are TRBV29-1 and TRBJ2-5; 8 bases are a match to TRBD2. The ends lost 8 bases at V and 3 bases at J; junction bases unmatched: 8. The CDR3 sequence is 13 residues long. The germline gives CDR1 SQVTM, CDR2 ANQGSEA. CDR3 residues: CSSRRGDEETQYF. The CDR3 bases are TGCAGCTCCCGGCGGGGGGACGAAGAGACCCAGTACTTC.

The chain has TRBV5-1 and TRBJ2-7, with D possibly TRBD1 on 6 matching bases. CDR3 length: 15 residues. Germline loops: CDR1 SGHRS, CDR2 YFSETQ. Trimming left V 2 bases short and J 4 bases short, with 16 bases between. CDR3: CASSLSPGHLYEQYF. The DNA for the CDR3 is TGCGCCAGCAGCTTATCTCCGGGACACTTGTACGAGCAGTACTTC.

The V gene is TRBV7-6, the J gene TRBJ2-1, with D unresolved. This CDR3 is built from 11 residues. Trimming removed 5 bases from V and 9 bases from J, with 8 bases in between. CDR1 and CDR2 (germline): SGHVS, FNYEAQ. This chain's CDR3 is CASSTRSEQFF. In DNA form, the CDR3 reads TGTGCCAGCAGCACTCGAAGTGAGCAGTTCTTC.

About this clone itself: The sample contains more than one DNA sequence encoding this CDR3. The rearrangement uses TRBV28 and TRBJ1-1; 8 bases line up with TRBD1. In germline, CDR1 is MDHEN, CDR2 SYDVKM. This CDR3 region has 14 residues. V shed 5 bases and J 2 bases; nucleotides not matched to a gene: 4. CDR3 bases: TGTGCCAGCAGTCGAGGACAGGGAAACACTGAAGCTTTCTTT. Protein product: CASSRGQGNTEAFF.

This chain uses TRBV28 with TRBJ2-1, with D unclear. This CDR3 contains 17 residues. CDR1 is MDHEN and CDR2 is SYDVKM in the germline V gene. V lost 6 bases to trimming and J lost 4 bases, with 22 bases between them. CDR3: CASRELLLVGGYNEQFF. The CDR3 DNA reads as TGTGCCAGCAGGGAACTACTCCTGGTTGGCGGTTACAATGAGCAGTTCTTC.

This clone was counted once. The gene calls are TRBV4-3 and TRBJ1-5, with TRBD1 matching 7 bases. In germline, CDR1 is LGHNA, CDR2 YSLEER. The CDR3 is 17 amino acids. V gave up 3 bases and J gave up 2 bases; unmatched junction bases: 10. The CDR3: CASSQGTAPRGNQPQHF. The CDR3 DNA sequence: TGCGCCAGCAGCCAGGGGACAGCGCCGCGTGGCAATCAGCCCCAGCATTTT.

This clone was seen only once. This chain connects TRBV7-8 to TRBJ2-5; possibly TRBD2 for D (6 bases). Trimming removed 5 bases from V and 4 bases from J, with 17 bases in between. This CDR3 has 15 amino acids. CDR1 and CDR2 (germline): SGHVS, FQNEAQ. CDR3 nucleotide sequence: TGTGCCAGCAGCCGGGGCCCTCGGGGGTCAGAGACCCAGTACTTC. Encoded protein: CASSRGPRGSETQYF.

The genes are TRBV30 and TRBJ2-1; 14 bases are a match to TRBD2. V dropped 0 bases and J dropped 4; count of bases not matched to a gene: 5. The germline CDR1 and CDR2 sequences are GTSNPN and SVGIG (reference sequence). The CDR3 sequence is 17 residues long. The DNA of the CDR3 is TGTGCCTGGAGTGTACGAAGGACTAGCGGGGGGTACAATGAGCAGTTCTTC. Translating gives CAWSVRRTSGGYNEQFF. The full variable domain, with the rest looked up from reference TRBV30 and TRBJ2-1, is SQTIHQWPATLVQPVGSPLSLECTVEGTSNPNLYWYRQAAGRGLQLLFYSVGIGQISSEVPQNLSASRPQDRQFILSSKKLLLSDSGFYLCAWSVRRTSGGYNEQFFGPGTRLTVL.

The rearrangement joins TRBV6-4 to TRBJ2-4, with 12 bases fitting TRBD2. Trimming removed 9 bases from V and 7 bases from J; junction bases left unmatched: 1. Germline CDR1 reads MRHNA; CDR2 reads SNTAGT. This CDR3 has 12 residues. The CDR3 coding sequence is TGTGCCAGTCTAGCGGGAGGGAACATTCAGTACTTC. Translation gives CASLAGGNIQYF.

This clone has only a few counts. The CDR3 bases are TGTGCCAGCAGCTCCCACCGGTGGCGGGAGCTCCCCTCCGAGCAGTACTTC. This translates into CASSSHRWRELPSEQYF. The chain carries TRBV7-4 and TRBJ2-7, with TRBD2 matching over 7 bases. Trimming removed 4 bases from V and 6 bases from J; junction bases left unmatched: 18. Germline CDR1 SGHVT, CDR2 SQSDAQ. The CDR3 runs 17 residues.

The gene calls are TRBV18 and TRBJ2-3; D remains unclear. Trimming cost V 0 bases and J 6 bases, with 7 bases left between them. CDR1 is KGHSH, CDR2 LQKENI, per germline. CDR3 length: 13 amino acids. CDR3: CASSPPEADTQYF. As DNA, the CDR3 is TGTGCCAGCTCACCACCTGAGGCGGATACGCAGTATTTT.

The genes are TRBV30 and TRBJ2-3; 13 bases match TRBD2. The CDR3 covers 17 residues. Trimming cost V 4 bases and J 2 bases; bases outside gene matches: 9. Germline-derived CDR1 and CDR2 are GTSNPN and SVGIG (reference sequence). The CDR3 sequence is CAWKVTSGRRATDTQYF. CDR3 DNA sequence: TGTGCCTGGAAAGTGACTAGCGGGAGGCGGGCCACAGATACGCAGTATTTT.

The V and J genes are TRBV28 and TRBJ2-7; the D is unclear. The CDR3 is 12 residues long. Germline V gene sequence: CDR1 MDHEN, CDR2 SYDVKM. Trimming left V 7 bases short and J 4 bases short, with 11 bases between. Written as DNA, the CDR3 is TGTGCCAGCAACCACGGTTCTTACGAGCAGTACTTC. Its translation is CASNHGSYEQYF.

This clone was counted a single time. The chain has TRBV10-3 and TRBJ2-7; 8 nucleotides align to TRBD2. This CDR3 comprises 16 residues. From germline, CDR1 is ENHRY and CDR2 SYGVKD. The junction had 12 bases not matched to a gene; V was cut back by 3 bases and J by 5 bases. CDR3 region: CAISENPGRAKDEQYF. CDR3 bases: TGTGCCATCAGTGAAAATCCCGGGAGGGCCAAGGACGAGCAGTACTTC.

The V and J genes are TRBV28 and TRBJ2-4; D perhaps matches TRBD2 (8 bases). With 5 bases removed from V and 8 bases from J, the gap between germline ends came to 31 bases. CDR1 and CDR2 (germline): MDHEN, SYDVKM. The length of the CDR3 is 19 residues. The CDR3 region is CASSTRDSKLGAGGDIQYF. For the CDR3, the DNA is TGTGCCAGCAGTACCCGGGACAGCAAGCTAGGGGCGGGAGGTGACATTCAGTACTTC.

The CDR3 nucleotides are TGCAGCGGGAGACTCCTTTCCTACAATGAGCAGTTCTTC. It specifies CSGRLLSYNEQFF. This sequence joins TRBV29-1 and TRBJ2-1; D remains unclear. The V end was cut by 7 bases, the J end by 1 base, with 11 bases between. CDR1 SQVTM and CDR2 ANQGSEA come from the germline V gene. The CDR3 totals 13 residues.

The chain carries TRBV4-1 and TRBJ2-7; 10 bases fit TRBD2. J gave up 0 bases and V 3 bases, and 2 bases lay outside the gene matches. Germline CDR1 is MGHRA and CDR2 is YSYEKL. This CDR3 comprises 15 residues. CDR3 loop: CASSQASGSSYEQYF. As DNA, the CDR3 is TGCGCCAGCAGCCAGGCTAGCGGGAGCTCCTACGAGCAGTACTTC.

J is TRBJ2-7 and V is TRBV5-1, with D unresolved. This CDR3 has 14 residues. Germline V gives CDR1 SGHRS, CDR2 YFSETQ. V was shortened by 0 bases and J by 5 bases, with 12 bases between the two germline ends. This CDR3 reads CASSLAGPGHEQYF. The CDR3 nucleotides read TGCGCCAGCAGCTTGGCGGGTCCCGGTCACGAGCAGTACTTC.

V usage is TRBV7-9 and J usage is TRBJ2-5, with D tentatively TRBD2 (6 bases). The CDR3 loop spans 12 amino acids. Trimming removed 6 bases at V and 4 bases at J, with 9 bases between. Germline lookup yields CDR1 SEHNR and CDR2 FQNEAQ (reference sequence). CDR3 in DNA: TGTGCCAGCAGGCCCGGGGGAGAGACCCAGTACTTC. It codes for CASRPGGETQYF.

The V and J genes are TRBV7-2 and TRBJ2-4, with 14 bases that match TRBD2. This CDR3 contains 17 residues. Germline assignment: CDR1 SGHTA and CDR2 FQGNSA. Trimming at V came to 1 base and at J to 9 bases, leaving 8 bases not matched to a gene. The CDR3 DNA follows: TGTGCCAGCAGCTTAGGCCGACTAGCGGGAGGGAACGTCATTCAGTACTTC. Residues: CASSLGRLAGGNVIQYF.

DNA for the CDR3: TGCAGTGCTAGTCGGGTTCCCGACCCGTACTTC. As protein: CSASRVPDPYF. This sequence joins TRBV20-1 and TRBJ2-7; D unclear. Germline V CDR1 and CDR2: DFQATT, SNEGSKA (reference sequence). CDR3 length equals 11 residues. V was trimmed by 3 bases and J by 12 bases, leaving 15 bases between them.

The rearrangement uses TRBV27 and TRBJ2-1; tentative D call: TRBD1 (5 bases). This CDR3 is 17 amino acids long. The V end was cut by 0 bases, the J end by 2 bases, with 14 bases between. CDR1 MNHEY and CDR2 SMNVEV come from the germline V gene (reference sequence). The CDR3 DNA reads TGTGCCAGCAGTTTATCTGTGCCTAGGGGCCCCTACAATGAGCAGTTCTTC. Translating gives CASSLSVPRGPYNEQFF.

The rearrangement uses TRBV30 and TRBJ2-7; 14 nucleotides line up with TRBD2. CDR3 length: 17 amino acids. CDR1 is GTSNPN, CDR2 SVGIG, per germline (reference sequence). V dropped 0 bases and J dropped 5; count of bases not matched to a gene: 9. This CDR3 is CAWSVWTSGRLVDEQYF. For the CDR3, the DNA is TGTGCCTGGAGTGTATGGACTAGCGGGAGGTTAGTGGACGAGCAGTACTTC.

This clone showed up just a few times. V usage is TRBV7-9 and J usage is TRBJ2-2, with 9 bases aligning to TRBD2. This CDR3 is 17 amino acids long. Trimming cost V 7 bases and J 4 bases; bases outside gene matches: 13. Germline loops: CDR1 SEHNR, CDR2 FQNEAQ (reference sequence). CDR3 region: CASKPTPRSGSTGELFF. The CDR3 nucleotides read TGTGCCAGCAAACCCACCCCTCGTAGCGGGAGCACCGGGGAGCTGTTTTTT. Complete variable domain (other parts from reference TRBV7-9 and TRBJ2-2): DTGVSQNPRHKITKRGQNVTFRCDPISEHNRLYWYRQTLGQGPEFLTYFQNEAQLEKSRLLSDRFSAERPKGSFSTLEIQRTEQGDSAMYLCASKPTPRSGSTGELFFGEGSRLTVL.

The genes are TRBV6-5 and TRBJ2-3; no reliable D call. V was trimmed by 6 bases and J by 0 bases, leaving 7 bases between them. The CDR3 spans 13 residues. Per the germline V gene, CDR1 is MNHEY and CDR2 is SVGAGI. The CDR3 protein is CASRLVSTDTQYF. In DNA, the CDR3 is TGTGCCAGCAGACTTGTAAGCACAGATACGCAGTATTTT.

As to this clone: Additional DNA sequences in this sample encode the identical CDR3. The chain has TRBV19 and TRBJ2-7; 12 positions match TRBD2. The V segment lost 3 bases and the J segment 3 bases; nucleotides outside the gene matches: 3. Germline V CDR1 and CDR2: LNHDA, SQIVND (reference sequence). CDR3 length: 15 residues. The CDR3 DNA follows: TGTGCCAGTAGTATCCTAGCGGGAGGGAGCTACGAGCAGTACTTC. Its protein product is CASSILAGGSYEQYF.

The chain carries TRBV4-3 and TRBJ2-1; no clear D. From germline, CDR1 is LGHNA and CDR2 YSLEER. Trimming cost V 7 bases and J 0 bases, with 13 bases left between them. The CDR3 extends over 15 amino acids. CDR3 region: CASNPTRVSYNEQFF. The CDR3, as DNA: TGCGCCAGCAACCCGACCCGGGTCTCCTACAATGAGCAGTTCTTC.

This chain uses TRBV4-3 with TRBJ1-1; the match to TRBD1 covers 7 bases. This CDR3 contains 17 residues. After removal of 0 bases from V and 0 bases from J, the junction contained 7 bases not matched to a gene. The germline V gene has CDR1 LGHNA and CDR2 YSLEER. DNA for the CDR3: TGCGCCAGCAGCCAAGAAGGACAGGCCGGCGTGAACACTGAAGCTTTCTTT. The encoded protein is CASSQEGQAGVNTEAFF.

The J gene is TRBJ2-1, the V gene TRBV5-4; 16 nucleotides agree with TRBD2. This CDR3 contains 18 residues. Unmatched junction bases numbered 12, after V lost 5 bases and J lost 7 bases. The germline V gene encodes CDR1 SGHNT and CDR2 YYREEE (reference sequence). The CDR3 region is CASSPGTSGRGVGNEQFF. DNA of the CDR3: TGTGCCAGCAGTCCCGGGACTAGCGGGAGGGGAGTTGGAAATGAGCAGTTCTTC.

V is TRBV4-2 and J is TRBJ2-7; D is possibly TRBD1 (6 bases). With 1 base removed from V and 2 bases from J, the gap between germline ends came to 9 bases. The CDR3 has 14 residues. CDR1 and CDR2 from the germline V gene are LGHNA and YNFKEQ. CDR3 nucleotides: TGTGCCAGCAGCCAAGGGGGGCTTGCCTACGAGCAGTACTTC. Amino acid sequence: CASSQGGLAYEQYF.

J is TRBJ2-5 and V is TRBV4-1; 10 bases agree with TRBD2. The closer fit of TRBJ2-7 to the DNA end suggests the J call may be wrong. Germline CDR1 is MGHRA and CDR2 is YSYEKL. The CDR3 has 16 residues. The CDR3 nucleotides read TGCGCCAGCAGCCCCGCGACTAGCGGGTTCTCCTACGAGCAGTACTTC. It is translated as CASSPATSGFSYEQYF.

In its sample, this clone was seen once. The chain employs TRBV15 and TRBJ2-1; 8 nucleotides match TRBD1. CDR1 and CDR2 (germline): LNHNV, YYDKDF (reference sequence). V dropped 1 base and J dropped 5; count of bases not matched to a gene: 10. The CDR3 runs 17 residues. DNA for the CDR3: TGTGCCACCAGCAGAGTCTTCAGACAGGGGTACCACAATGAGCAGTTCTTC. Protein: CATSRVFRQGYHNEQFF.